This T cell receptor beta chain is from a study of OX40 agonist ivuxolimab in advanced cancers. Overall study: The study gave patients intravenous ivuxolimab at 0.01 to 10 mg/kg every 2 weeks. One patient with hepatocellular carcinoma and two with cutaneous melanoma, three in all, had partial responses. Study results and limitations: On average, CD8+ T cells had more expanded clones than CD4+.

As to this clone: Its antigen is not identified. Germline is not matched at one junction end, which may reflect a read error.

The timepoints at which blood was sampled were baseline, cycle 4 day 1, and cycle 7 day 1. The data were produced by immunoSEQ multiplex PCR, yet TCRdb's version contains in-frame clones alone and is incomplete. The sample includes 100,000 to 110,000 clones, roughly 90% of them seen just once. This CDR3 region has 13 residues. Germline values: CDR1 MNHNS, CDR2 SASEGT. The material was CD4+ or CD8+ T cells sorted from blood, obtained in a trial of the OX40 agonist ivuxolimab. This sequence originates from an adult with an advanced solid tumor such as melanoma, head and neck, liver or kidney cancer. J is TRBJ2-5 and V is TRBV6-1; D is unresolved. This chain's CDR3 is CASSRPPGEAQYF. In nucleotides, the CDR3 is TGTGCCAGCAGCAGGCCCCCCGGAGAGGCCCAGTACTTC.